This TCR beta chain was identified during a study of blood T cells in healthy people across ages. PCR was performed a second time for about 7 to 11 cycles using a sample-barcoded 5' primer and a J-beta primer mix. TCRdb recomputed calls from the 5' RACE reads with MiXCR, one row per CDR3 protein. There are about 650,000 distinct CDR3 sequences in the sample; roughly 30% occur only once, and 15% lies in the top ten. V was clipped by 8 bases and J by 5 bases; unmatched bases: 2. Per germline, CDR1 MDHEN and CDR2 SYDVKM. There are 11 residues in the CDR3. This clonotype was picked up many times. Sequenced input: blood. V is TRBV28 and J is TRBJ2-7; 8 positions agree with TRBD1. The origin of this receptor is a woman older than 75 in good health. CDR3 sequence (DNA): TGTGCCAGCGGACAGGGCCACGAGCAGTACTTC. Its translation: CASGQGHEQYF. Full variable domain (missing parts from reference TRBV28 and TRBJ2-7): DVKVTQSSRYLVKRTGEKVFLECVQDMDHENMFWYRQDPGLGLRLIYFSYDVKMKEKGDIPEGYSVSREKKERFSLILESASTNQTSMYLCASGQGHEQYFGPGTRLTVT.